These T cell receptor beta chains were read from a single sample in a study of blood T cell repertoires in COVID-19. TCRdb's table, derived via immunoSEQ multiplex PCR, lists solely in-frame clones and lacks some. The sample lists fewer than 130,000 clones, 70% to 85% occurring once. Sequencing used peripheral blood. These TCRs come from a man aged 70 or older with active or convalescent COVID-19. Both conserved end residues are part of each CDR3. The order of the fields is V gene, clone size, J gene, D gene, CDR3 DNA, CDR3 protein. D genes are given only for firm matches. Size values are once, few and many counts, or a class for expanded clones, and some rows have none.

v_call: TRBV12-5
clone_size: few
j_call: TRBJ1-6
d_call: .
cdr3_nt: TGTGCTAGTGGTTTCCTAAATTCACCCCTCCACTTT
cdr3_aa: CASGFLNSPLHF

v_call: TRBV5-1
clone_size: .
j_call: TRBJ2-1
d_call: .
cdr3_nt: TGCGCCAGCAGCTTGGAACAGGTGACCTACAATGAGCAGTTCTTC
cdr3_aa: CASSLEQVTYNEQFF

v_call: TRBV3-1/TRBV3-2
clone_size: .
j_call: TRBJ2-1
d_call: TRBD1
cdr3_nt: TGTGCCAGCAGCCCCACGGGACAGAGCTCCTACAATGAGCAGTTCTTC
cdr3_aa: CASSPTGQSSYNEQFF

v_call: TRBV19
clone_size: .
j_call: TRBJ1-2
d_call: TRBD1
cdr3_nt: TGTGCCAGTAGTACTTCAGGGGCCAGGGGGCATGGCTACACCTTC
cdr3_aa: CASSTSGARGHGYTF

v_call: TRBV6-5
clone_size: .
j_call: TRBJ1-2
d_call: .
cdr3_nt: TGTGCCAGCTGCTCCCGGCGGAACCTCTATGGCTACACCTTC
cdr3_aa: CASCSRRNLYGYTF

v_call: TRBV24-1
clone_size: .
j_call: TRBJ2-1
d_call: .
cdr3_nt: TGTGCCACCAGTGCAGGGGCTGACGGGATCCGAATACGTGAGCAGTTCTTC
cdr3_aa: CATSAGADGIRIREQFF

v_call: TRBV23-1
clone_size: .
j_call: TRBJ2-7
d_call: TRBD2
cdr3_nt: TGCGCCAGCAGTCTATACCCGACTAGCGGGAGAACTCTCACAGGCGAGCAGTACTTC
cdr3_aa: CASSLYPTSGRTLTGEQYF

v_call: TRBV7-2
clone_size: .
j_call: TRBJ2-1
d_call: .
cdr3_nt: TGTGCCAGCAGCTTACTGGGGCGGGGAGTCTACCACAATGAGCAGTTCTTC
cdr3_aa: CASSLLGRGVYHNEQFF

v_call: TRBV28
clone_size: .
j_call: TRBJ2-1
d_call: .
cdr3_nt: TGTGCCAGCAGGGACTTAAACAATGAGCAGTTCTTC
cdr3_aa: CASRDLNNEQFF

v_call: TRBV6-4
clone_size: few
j_call: TRBJ1-6
d_call: .
cdr3_nt: TGTGCCAGCAGTGCAGGGTCCAATTCACCCCTCCACTTT
cdr3_aa: CASSAGSNSPLHF

v_call: TRBV19
clone_size: .
j_call: TRBJ1-1
d_call: .
cdr3_nt: TGTGCCAGTAGTATAGGGACAACTATACAAGCTTTCTTT
cdr3_aa: CASSIGTTIQAFF

v_call: TRBV19
clone_size: .
j_call: TRBJ1-5
d_call: TRBD1
cdr3_nt: TGTGCCAGTAGCGCCCGGGACAGGAGTCAGCCCCAGCATTTT
cdr3_aa: CASSARDRSQPQHF

v_call: TRBV5-8
clone_size: .
j_call: TRBJ2-2
d_call: .
cdr3_nt: TGTGCCAGCAGCTTACGGGGATGGAACACCGGGGAGCTGTTTTTT
cdr3_aa: CASSLRGWNTGELFF

v_call: TRBV4-2
clone_size: .
j_call: TRBJ2-3
d_call: TRBD2
cdr3_nt: TGTGCCAGCAGCCCGTCTAGCGGGGGGGAAGCAGATACGCAGTATTTT
cdr3_aa: CASSPSSGGEADTQYF

v_call: TRBV5-6
clone_size: .
j_call: TRBJ2-4
d_call: .
cdr3_nt: TGTGCCAGCAGCCCATGGGGGGGCCCCTCGGGCAAAAACATTCAGTACTTC
cdr3_aa: CASSPWGGPSGKNIQYF

v_call: TRBV18
clone_size: .
j_call: TRBJ1-5
d_call: .
cdr3_nt: TGTGCCAGCTCACAGGGGGAGTTTGCCAATCAGCCCCAGCATTTT
cdr3_aa: CASSQGEFANQPQHF

v_call: TRBV5-3
clone_size: .
j_call: TRBJ1-1
d_call: TRBD1
cdr3_nt: TGTGCCAGAAGCGAAATACAGGGGGCTGGTCGGGGAAACACTGAAGCTTTCTTT
cdr3_aa: CARSEIQGAGRGNTEAFF

v_call: TRBV6-2/TRBV6-3
clone_size: .
j_call: TRBJ2-1
d_call: TRBD2
cdr3_nt: TGTGCCAGCAGTTACACTAGCGCAACCTACAATGAGCAGTTCTTC
cdr3_aa: CASSYTSATYNEQFF

v_call: TRBV3-1/TRBV3-2
clone_size: .
j_call: TRBJ1-3
d_call: TRBD1
cdr3_nt: TGTGCCAGCAGCCACCGGGACAGGTCCGGAAACACCATATATTTT
cdr3_aa: CASSHRDRSGNTIYF

v_call: TRBV2
clone_size: few
j_call: TRBJ1-2
d_call: .
cdr3_nt: TGTGCCAGCAGTGAGGCCACGAAAACCTATGGCTACACCTTC
cdr3_aa: CASSEATKTYGYTF

v_call: TRBV5-4
clone_size: few
j_call: TRBJ1-2
d_call: TRBD1
cdr3_nt: TGTGCCAGCAGCTTCCCCGGGACAGATGGCTACACCTTC
cdr3_aa: CASSFPGTDGYTF

v_call: TRBV6-5
clone_size: .
j_call: TRBJ1-1
d_call: .
cdr3_nt: TGTGCCAGCAGTTATGGGAGGGGGGCAATGAACACTGAAGCTTTCTTT
cdr3_aa: CASSYGRGAMNTEAFF

v_call: TRBV7-2
clone_size: .
j_call: TRBJ2-7
d_call: .
cdr3_nt: TGTGCCAGCAGCTTAGCCGGTTCCTACGAGCAGTACTTC
cdr3_aa: CASSLAGSYEQYF

v_call: TRBV7-8
clone_size: .
j_call: TRBJ1-5
d_call: .
cdr3_nt: TGTGCCAGCAGCTGGAAACTAGGCGGCAATCAGCCCCAGCATTTT
cdr3_aa: CASSWKLGGNQPQHF

v_call: TRBV5-1
clone_size: .
j_call: TRBJ2-1
d_call: .
cdr3_nt: TGCGCCAGCAGCTTGGTGCGCATACGATCCTACAATGAGCAGTTCTTC
cdr3_aa: CASSLVRIRSYNEQFF

v_call: TRBV9
clone_size: .
j_call: TRBJ2-1
d_call: TRBD2
cdr3_nt: TGTGCCAGCAGCGTCTCGGGAGGGCCATACAATGAGCAGTTCTTC
cdr3_aa: CASSVSGGPYNEQFF

v_call: TRBV2
clone_size: few
j_call: TRBJ2-3
d_call: TRBD2
cdr3_nt: TGTGCCAGCAGTGACCTACCTCGAGCGGGAGGGTACTTTAGCACAGATACGCAGTATTTT
cdr3_aa: CASSDLPRAGGYFSTDTQYF

v_call: TRBV6-6
clone_size: .
j_call: TRBJ2-1
d_call: TRBD1
cdr3_nt: TGTGCCAGCAGCACCGGGACAGGGGGCAATGAGCAGTTCTTC
cdr3_aa: CASSTGTGGNEQFF

v_call: TRBV14
clone_size: .
j_call: TRBJ1-2
d_call: TRBD1
cdr3_nt: TGTGCCAGCAGCCAAGGCGGGACAGCGCATGGCTACACCTTC
cdr3_aa: CASSQGGTAHGYTF

v_call: TRBV5-1
clone_size: .
j_call: TRBJ1-1
d_call: TRBD1
cdr3_nt: TGCGCCAGCAGTCAAGGACAGGGTGAGACTGAAGCTTTCTTT
cdr3_aa: CASSQGQGETEAFF

v_call: TRBV5-1
clone_size: .
j_call: TRBJ1-1
d_call: .
cdr3_nt: TGCGCCAGCAGCTCCCGACAGGCGAACACTGAAGCTTTCTTT
cdr3_aa: CASSSRQANTEAFF

v_call: TRBV9
clone_size: .
j_call: TRBJ2-1
d_call: .
cdr3_nt: TGTGCCAGCAGCGTAGAGGGGTATGAGCAGTTCTTC
cdr3_aa: CASSVEGYEQFF

v_call: TRBV7-2
clone_size: .
j_call: TRBJ2-1
d_call: TRBD2
cdr3_nt: TGTGCCAGCAGCTTAAGGGCGGGGGGCTACAATGAGCAGTTCTTC
cdr3_aa: CASSLRAGGYNEQFF

v_call: TRBV5-6
clone_size: .
j_call: TRBJ1-6
d_call: TRBD1
cdr3_nt: TGTGCCAGCAGCTCCTCTGGGACAGGTTATTCACCCCTCCACTTT
cdr3_aa: CASSSSGTGYSPLHF

v_call: TRBV28
clone_size: .
j_call: TRBJ1-5
d_call: .
cdr3_nt: TGTGCCAGCAGTTTGGGGAGGGGGGATCAGCCCCAGCATTTT
cdr3_aa: CASSLGRGDQPQHF

v_call: TRBV6-1
clone_size: .
j_call: TRBJ1-6
d_call: .
cdr3_nt: TGTGCCAGCAGTGAAGCGCACGGAGTGAATTCACCCCTCCACTTT
cdr3_aa: CASSEAHGVNSPLHF

v_call: TRBV6-1
clone_size: .
j_call: TRBJ1-2
d_call: .
cdr3_nt: TGTGCCAGCAGTGATACAGGGCCCTATGGCTACACCTTC
cdr3_aa: CASSDTGPYGYTF

v_call: TRBV14
clone_size: few
j_call: TRBJ2-7
d_call: .
cdr3_nt: TGTGCCAGCAGCCAAGGAAGGTTCAGGGGCTCCGAGCAGTACTTC
cdr3_aa: CASSQGRFRGSEQYF

v_call: TRBV2
clone_size: once
j_call: TRBJ2-1
d_call: TRBD2
cdr3_nt: TGTGCCAGCGGAGGGGGCCTAGCGGGAACTGAGCAGTTCTTC
cdr3_aa: CASGGGLAGTEQFF

v_call: TRBV28
clone_size: .
j_call: TRBJ1-5
d_call: TRBD1
cdr3_nt: TGTGCCAGCAGGGGACAGGGGGGCAATCAGCCCCAGCATTTT
cdr3_aa: CASRGQGGNQPQHF